These 17 T cell receptor beta chains were all obtained from the same sample, sequenced in a study of T cells after yellow fever vaccination. One entry per CDR3 protein, called by TCRdb with MiXCR from the 5' RACE reads. Among roughly 74,000 distinct CDR3 sequences listed, around 6.9% were seen once. This sample comprised CD8+ T cells sorted from PBMCs, obtained less than 6 days after the first yellow fever vaccination. The receptors shown here come from a man aged 18 to 30 who received the YFV17D yellow fever vaccine.

The rearrangement links TRBV2 to TRBJ2-7; D remains unclear. Trimming pared 3 bases from V and 4 bases from J, leaving 7 bases between. Germline V gene sequence: CDR1 SNHLY, CDR2 FYNNEI. The CDR3 extends over 12 amino acids. The CDR3 spells CASSDAAYEQYF. CDR3 bases: TGTGCCAGCAGTGACGCCGCGTACGAGCAGTACTTC.

At least ten counts were recorded for this clonotype. The genes are TRBV5-1 and TRBJ2-7; D remains unclear. Germline-derived CDR1 and CDR2 are SGHRS and YFSETQ. V dropped 0 bases and J dropped 5 bases, with 9 bases sitting between them. This CDR3 is 13 amino acids long. CDR3 region: CASSLEIPDEQYF. CDR3 sequence (DNA): TGCGCCAGCAGCTTGGAAATACCGGACGAGCAGTACTTC.

Ten or more counts support this clonotype. The genes are TRBV7-6 and TRBJ2-1; weak D call: TRBD1 (6 bases). The CDR3 is made up of 12 amino acids. Deletions cut 3 bases from V and 8 bases from J, with 8 bases between. Germline-derived CDR1 and CDR2 are SGHVS and FNYEAQ. The CDR3 loop reads CASSFEGDEQFF. CDR3 nucleotides: TGTGCCAGCAGCTTCGAGGGGGATGAGCAGTTCTTC.

This clonotype was detected ten times or more. This chain connects TRBV12-3 or TRBV12-4 to TRBJ1-1, with D unresolved. With 7 bases removed from V and 5 bases from J, the gap between germline ends came to 17 bases. CDR3 length: 14 amino acids. The CDR3 here is CASTTREVGTEAFF. For the CDR3, the DNA is TGTGCCAGCACCACAAGGGAGGTTGGAACTGAAGCTTTCTTT.

This clonotype occurred a few times. The V call is TRBV12-3 or TRBV12-4, the J call TRBJ2-7; 10 bases are shared with TRBD2. This CDR3 comprises 16 residues. The trim removed 5 bases at V and 3 bases at J, leaving 10 bases unmatched. CDR3 loop: CASSPRTSGMGYEQYF. For the CDR3, the DNA is TGTGCCAGCAGTCCCCGGACTAGCGGAATGGGCTACGAGCAGTACTTC.

This clonotype was counted a few times. The chain has TRBV6-1 and TRBJ2-5; TRBD1 matches 8 bases. V shed 5 bases and J 0 bases; nucleotides not matched to a gene: 5. Germline CDR1 MNHNS, CDR2 SASEGT. The CDR3 length is 15 residues. The CDR3 sequence is CASSTTGGNQETQYF. The CDR3 DNA is TGTGCCAGCAGTACCACAGGGGGAAACCAAGAGACCCAGTACTTC.

There are many counts of this clonotype. V gene TRBV27 combines with J gene TRBJ2-5; 10 nucleotides align to TRBD2. Germline CDR1 is MNHEY and CDR2 is SMNVEV (reference sequence). The CDR3 sequence is 16 residues long. The V gene end was trimmed by 2 bases and the J gene end by 4 bases; junction bases not matched to a gene: 7. The chain's CDR3 is CASSLGLAGVGETQYF. The CDR3 DNA follows: TGTGCCAGCAGTTTAGGGCTAGCGGGGGTCGGAGAGACCCAGTACTTC.

The J gene is TRBJ2-6, the V gene TRBV7-9, with D unclear. The CDR3 is made up of 15 amino acids. Per germline, CDR1 SEHNR and CDR2 FQNEAQ (reference sequence). V was cut by 4 bases and J by 2 bases, with 9 bases left in between. The chain's CDR3 is CASSSPGAGANVLTF. The CDR3 coding sequence is TGTGCCAGCAGCTCCCCAGGTGCTGGGGCCAACGTCCTGACTTTC.

This clonotype was observed a handful of times. Here the CDR3 DNA reads TGTGCCAGCAGTCCCCTTGACAGGCCTAAGCCAACTAATGAAAAACTGTTTTTT. This sequence encodes CASSPLDRPKPTNEKLFF. The gene calls are TRBV12-3 or TRBV12-4 and TRBJ1-4, with a tentative D call TRBD1 (6 bases). This CDR3 has 18 residues. Trimming removed 5 bases at V and 0 bases at J, with 19 bases between.

This clonotype has only a few counts. This sequence joins TRBV30 and TRBJ1-5; 7 positions agree with TRBD1. Germline CDR1 and CDR2: GTSNPN and SVGIG (reference sequence). The CDR3 consists of 15 residues. V lost 5 bases to trimming and J lost 4 bases; unmatched junction nucleotides: 11. In nucleotides, the CDR3 is TGTGCCTGGGAAGACAGGGTACGGAAGAATCAGCCCCAGCATTTT. Its protein product is CAWEDRVRKNQPQHF.

This chain joins TRBV4-3 and TRBJ2-7; the match to TRBD2 covers 12 bases. Germline values: CDR1 LGHNA, CDR2 YSLEER. Trimming cost V 4 bases and J 4 bases; bases outside gene matches: 2. This CDR3 has 14 residues. The CDR3 sequence is CASSRTSGAYEQYF. DNA for the CDR3: TGCGCCAGCAGCCGGACTAGCGGGGCTTACGAGCAGTACTTC.

At least ten counts were recorded for this clonotype. This rearrangement joins TRBV4-1 to TRBJ1-3, with a weak D call TRBD1 (6 bases). CDR1 and CDR2 (germline): MGHRA, YSYEKL. V lost 1 base, J lost 4 bases, and 17 bases lay in between. CDR3 size: 17 residues. The CDR3 sequence is CASSQVWDTGSGNTIYF. The CDR3 region has the DNA TGCGCCAGCAGCCAAGTATGGGACACCGGGTCGGGAAACACCATATATTTT.

This chain uses TRBV7-8 with TRBJ1-1; D is perhaps TRBD1 (6 bases). Germline CDR1 reads SGHVS; CDR2 reads FQNEAQ. V dropped 1 base and J dropped 4 bases, with 16 bases sitting between them. The length of the CDR3 is 16 residues. Written as DNA, the CDR3 is TGTGCCAGCAGCTTAGGAGGGTTTGGGGGCTTCACTGAAGCTTTCTTT. This translates into CASSLGGFGGFTEAFF.

Only a few counts were recorded for this clonotype. The chain is built from TRBV11-2 and TRBJ2-5; D is possibly TRBD2 (7 bases). Germline V gene sequence: CDR1 SGHAT, CDR2 FQNNGV. CDR3 length: 14 residues. The ends were cut back, 4 bases at V and 5 bases at J, with 14 bases in the middle. For the CDR3, the DNA is TGTGCCAGCAGCTACCCGGGGGGCGTGGAGACCCAGTACTTC. Translating gives CASSYPGGVETQYF. Based on the CDR3 plus reference TRBV11-2 and TRBJ2-5, the full variable domain is EAGVAQSPRYKIIEKRQSVAFWCNPISGHATLYWYQQILGQGPKLLIQFQNNGVVDDSQLPKDRFSAERLKGVDSTLKIQPAKLEDSAVYLCASSYPGGVETQYFGPGTRLLVL.

This clonotype occurred a few times. The rearrangement links TRBV27 to TRBJ2-7; TRBD2 matches 11 bases. The CDR3 runs to 15 residues. V shed 5 bases and J 6 bases; nucleotides not matched to a gene: 9. Germline V gene data show CDR1 as MNHEY and CDR2 as SMNVEV (reference sequence). DNA of the CDR3: TGTGCCAGCAGTCCGATAGCGGGGGGGCTATCCGAGCAGTACGTC. It yields the protein CASSPIAGGLSEQYV.

Only one count was recorded for this clonotype. One base away lies a much larger clone, so this may be a sequencing read error. This sequence joins TRBV20-1 and TRBJ2-1, with D possibly being TRBD1 or TRBD2 (7 bases each). Germline CDR1 DFQATT, CDR2 SNEGSKA (reference sequence). This CDR3 is 17 amino acids long. This chain's CDR3 is CCARDREGASSYNEQFF. The DNA of the CDR3 is TGCTGTGCTAGAGATAGGGAGGGGGCTAGCTCCTACAATGAGCAGTTCTTC.

The chain is built from TRBV5-1 and TRBJ2-1, with 12 bases lining up with TRBD2. Germline V lookup: CDR1 SGHRS, CDR2 YFSETQ. J lost 8 bases, V lost 0 bases, and 9 bases had no gene match. This CDR3 contains 17 residues. CDR3 nucleotide sequence: TGCGCCAGCAGCTTGGTTTCTAGCGGGGGGGCCGTCGATGAGCAGTTCTTC. It specifies CASSLVSSGGAVDEQFF.